This T cell receptor (beta chain) was recovered during a study of technical replicates of blood from a few donors. Profiling relied on immunoSEQ multiplex PCR, and the TCRdb table lists in-frame clones only, not all of them. The sample holds tens of thousands of clones; roughly 88% are singletons and the top ten take about 4.5%. J was trimmed by 5 bases and V by 0 bases; bases with no gene match: 6. The germline gives CDR1 LGHNA, CDR2 YSLEER. This CDR3 region has 16 residues. The sequence derives from a human donor in good health. Some clones in this sample may be carry-over from other donors' samples. J is TRBJ2-3 and V is TRBV4-3; 9 positions match TRBD2. Sample: PBMCs. The CDR3 DNA sequence: TGCGCCAGCAGCCAAGACCGCGGGGGGGCGAGAGATACGCAGTATTTT. It yields the protein CASSQDRGGARDTQYF.